The 24 T cell receptor beta chains presented below share a single source sample, sequenced in a study of T cells in tumors after PD-1 blockade. Here immunoSEQ multiplex PCR was the method, and the copy in TCRdb shows in-frame clones only, minus some. The sample lists 40,000 to 55,000 clones; 60% to 80% were seen once. Sequenced material: PBMCs, taken before anti-PD-1 treatment. These receptors originate from a human donor with basal cell carcinoma.

V gene TRBV5-4 combines with J gene TRBJ2-3; unclear D gene. With 2 bases removed from V and 1 base from J, the gap between germline ends came to 8 bases. Per germline, CDR1 SGHNT and CDR2 YYREEE (reference sequence). The CDR3 consists of 14 residues. This chain's CDR3 is CASSLNSRTDTQYF. The DNA for the CDR3 is TGTGCCAGCAGCTTAAACTCGCGCACAGATACGCAGTATTTT.

The chain links TRBV5-1 to TRBJ1-1; TRBD1 matches at 7 bases. Germline CDR1 SGHRS, CDR2 YFSETQ. The CDR3 runs to 16 residues. V trimming: 4 bases; J trimming: 0 bases; junction bases outside the gene matches: 9. This CDR3 reads CASSPPLTGLNTEAFF. The DNA of the CDR3 is TGCGCCAGCAGCCCTCCCCTGACAGGGTTGAACACTGAAGCTTTCTTT.

This clone was recorded only once. The chain links TRBV7-2 to TRBJ2-2; D is perhaps TRBD2 (5 bases). The ends were cut back, 5 bases at V and 2 bases at J, with 9 bases in the middle. Germline CDR1 is SGHTA and CDR2 is FQGNSA. The CDR3 consists of 14 residues. The CDR3: CASSADLNTGELFF. In nucleotides, the CDR3 is TGTGCCAGCAGCGCGGACTTAAACACCGGGGAGCTGTTTTTT.

The chain has TRBV10-3 and TRBJ1-1; D is possibly TRBD1 (5 bases). Germline values: CDR1 ENHRY, CDR2 SYGVKD. Deletions cut 4 bases from V and 7 bases from J, with 16 bases between. The CDR3 totals 14 residues. CDR3 sequence: CAISASGRVGEAFF. In DNA form, the CDR3 reads TGTGCCATCAGTGCGTCAGGGCGGGTTGGTGAAGCTTTCTTT.

Only a few counts were recorded for this clone. The J gene is TRBJ2-7, the V gene TRBV19; no clear D. The V end lost 1 base, the J end lost 6 bases, and 10 bases lay between the germline ends. CDR3 length: 13 residues. Germline values: CDR1 LNHDA, CDR2 SQIVND (reference sequence). The CDR3 nucleotides are TGTGCCAGTAGTATAGGGGCTAGAGGCGAGCAGTACTTC. Translation: CASSIGARGEQYF.

This chain links TRBV7-6 with TRBJ2-5; 8 nucleotides match TRBD1. Germline V CDR1 and CDR2: SGHVS, FNYEAQ. CDR3 length equals 15 residues. With 3 bases clipped from V and 1 base from J, the junction kept 4 bases outside the gene matches. The CDR3 protein is CASSFRDRSQETQYF. CDR3 nucleotide sequence: TGTGCCAGCAGCTTCCGGGACAGGTCCCAAGAGACCCAGTACTTC.

The chain joins TRBV2 to TRBJ1-2; D is perhaps TRBD1 (6 bases). The CDR3 runs 16 residues. CDR1 and CDR2 (germline): SNHLY, FYNNEI. V was cut by 7 bases and J by 2 bases, with 20 bases left in between. CDR3 loop: CASNRTPGHQNYGYTF. The CDR3 DNA follows: TGTGCCAGCAATAGAACGCCGGGACACCAGAACTATGGCTACACCTTC.

The CDR3 protein is CASSERRGSGNTIYF. The CDR3 bases are TGTGCCAGCAGTGAAAGAAGGGGATCTGGAAACACCATATATTTT. The chain uses TRBV2 and TRBJ1-3; a possible D gene is TRBD1 (5 bases). CDR1 SNHLY and CDR2 FYNNEI come from the germline V gene. Trimming cost V 2 bases and J 1 base, with 9 bases left between them. CDR3 length: 15 residues.

The chain has TRBV3-1 (or the pseudogene TRBV3-2) and TRBJ2-1; D perhaps matches TRBD1 (5 bases). Germline CDR1 reads LGHDT; CDR2 reads YNNKEL (reference sequence). The ends were cut back, 4 bases at V and 0 bases at J, with 7 bases in the middle. The length of the CDR3 is 14 residues. The CDR3 nucleotides are TGTGCCAGCAGCCCCAGGGCCTCCTACAATGAGCAGTTCTTC. Translation gives CASSPRASYNEQFF.

The V and J genes are TRBV10-3 and TRBJ1-2, with D perhaps TRBD1 (5 bases). V lost 4 bases and J 8 bases, leaving 14 bases between the germline ends. Germline CDR1 and CDR2: ENHRY and SYGVKD. The CDR3 length is 13 residues. CDR3 in amino acids: CAISVGGEGGYTF. The DNA of the CDR3 is TGTGCCATCAGTGTCGGAGGGGAAGGAGGCTACACCTTC.

V usage is TRBV5-1 and J usage is TRBJ2-7; tentatively, D is TRBD1 or TRBD2 (5 bases each). V dropped 3 bases and J dropped 0 bases, with 19 bases sitting between them. Per the germline V gene, CDR1 is SGHRS and CDR2 is YFSETQ. This CDR3 contains 17 residues. The CDR3 sequence: CASSWSPGTQPSYEQYF. The CDR3 DNA follows: TGCGCCAGCAGCTGGTCCCCCGGGACGCAGCCCTCCTACGAGCAGTACTTC.

This chain links TRBV30 with TRBJ1-4, with TRBD1 as a possible D gene (5 bases). Trimming removed 1 base from V and 4 bases from J, with 13 bases in between. Per germline, CDR1 GTSNPN and CDR2 SVGIG (reference sequence). The CDR3 totals 15 residues. The CDR3 spells CAWSALGGDNEKLFF. In DNA form, the CDR3 reads TGTGCCTGGAGTGCCCTGGGAGGGGATAATGAAAAACTGTTTTTT.

The rearrangement joins TRBV10-3 to TRBJ1-1; 7 bases map to TRBD1. The V and J ends lost 6 bases and 0 bases, in that order; junction bases with no gene match: 7. Looked up from germline, CDR1 is ENHRY and CDR2 is SYGVKD. The CDR3 consists of 15 residues. This CDR3 reads CAIRDRTGMNTEAFF. Written as DNA, the CDR3 is TGTGCCATCAGGGACAGGACGGGAATGAACACTGAAGCTTTCTTT.

This chain connects TRBV21-1 to TRBJ1-3; the tabulated D call, TRBD1, remains unverified against the DNA. TRBV21-1 is tagged as a pseudogene. The length of the CDR3 is 16 residues. The CDR3 coding sequence is TGTGCCAGCAGCATCCTCAGGGGATTCTCTGGAAACACCATATATTTT. It encodes CASSILRGFSGNTIYF.

V usage is TRBV12-3 or TRBV12-4 and J usage is TRBJ2-2, with no clear D. V dropped 6 bases and J dropped 3 bases, with 2 bases sitting between them. The CDR3 is 11 amino acids. This chain's CDR3 is CASSYTGELFF. The CDR3 DNA sequence: TGTGCCAGCAGCTACACCGGGGAGCTGTTTTTT.

The J gene is TRBJ2-2, the V gene TRBV5-1; 15 bases match TRBD2. The junction had 25 bases not matched to a gene; V was cut back by 8 bases and J by 5 bases. CDR3 length: 22 amino acids. Germline V gene data show CDR1 as SGHRS and CDR2 as YFSETQ. The CDR3 loop is CARLVGQTFGTSGRYWTGELFF. The CDR3 nucleotides read TGCGCCAGACTCGTCGGACAGACCTTCGGGACTAGCGGGAGGTATTGGACCGGGGAGCTGTTTTTT.

The V call is TRBV30, the J call TRBJ1-4; 10 nucleotides align to TRBD1. Unmatched junction bases numbered 10, after V lost 4 bases and J lost 8 bases. The CDR3 length is 15 residues. Germline CDR1 is GTSNPN and CDR2 is SVGIG (reference sequence). The CDR3: CAWIPPGQGKEKLFF. CDR3 nucleotides: TGTGCCTGGATTCCACCGGGACAGGGGAAGGAAAAACTGTTTTTT. Supplemented by reference TRBV30 and TRBJ1-4, the full variable domain reads SQTIHQWPATLVQPVGSPLSLECTVEGTSNPNLYWYRQAAGRGLQLLFYSVGIGQISSEVPQNLSASRPQDRQFILSSKKLLLSDSGFYLCAWIPPGQGKEKLFFGSGTQLSVL.

The V and J genes are TRBV6-6 and TRBJ2-7, with TRBD2 as a possible D gene (6 bases). The CDR3 contains 14 residues. Germline CDR1 MNHNY, CDR2 SVGAGI (reference sequence). The V end lost 7 bases, the J end lost 3 bases, and 16 bases lay between the germline ends. CDR3 amino acids: CASIQGTEGYEQYF. The CDR3 bases are TGTGCCAGCATCCAAGGGACTGAGGGCTACGAGCAGTACTTC.

The chain couples TRBV12-3 or TRBV12-4 to TRBJ1-1; D might be TRBD1 (5 bases). Trimming shortened V by 5 bases and J by 6 bases, and 10 bases separated the two germline ends. This CDR3 contains 12 residues. The CDR3 region is CASSRRGAEAFF. CDR3 coding DNA: TGTGCCAGCAGTCGACGGGGGGCTGAAGCTTTCTTT.

This clone was recorded only once. The rearrangement joins TRBV9 to TRBJ1-6; 7 bases fit TRBD1. The V gene's germline CDR1 is SGDLS and CDR2 YYNGEE. The V segment lost 4 bases and the J segment 0 bases; nucleotides outside the gene matches: 10. The length of the CDR3 is 18 residues. The CDR3 DNA is TGTGCCAGCAGCCCATCGGACAGGTTAAGCTCCTATAATTCACCCCTCCACTTT. This sequence encodes CASSPSDRLSSYNSPLHF. Full variable domain (missing parts from reference TRBV9 and TRBJ1-6): DSGVTQTPKHLITATGQRVTLRCSPRSGDLSVYWYQQSLDQGLQFLIQYYNGEERAKGNILERFSAQQFPDLHSELNLSSLELGDSALYFCASSPSDRLSSYNSPLHFGNGTRLTVT.

The rearrangement uses TRBV6-5 and TRBJ2-7, with 8 nucleotides matching TRBD2. V was pared by 0 bases and J by 7 bases, with 8 bases of the junction left unmatched. This CDR3 contains 15 residues. Germline lookup yields CDR1 MNHEY and CDR2 SVGAGI. The CDR3 DNA reads TGTGCCAGCAGTTACTCGTACGGGAGGGCTGGAGAGCAGTACTTC. Encoded protein: CASSYSYGRAGEQYF.

This clone is a singleton in its sample. This chain links TRBV27 with TRBJ2-3; perhaps D is TRBD1 or TRBD2 (5 bases each). Germline V gene lookup returns CDR1 MNHEY and CDR2 SMNVEV (reference sequence). Trimming shortened V by 6 bases and J by 9 bases, and 10 bases separated the two germline ends. The CDR3 sequence is 11 residues long. Here the CDR3 DNA reads TGTGCCAGCAGCCGGGGACGGACGCAGTATTTT. It encodes CASSRGRTQYF.

The chain uses TRBV15 and TRBJ1-3, with D perhaps matching TRBD1 (5 bases). Trimming removed 7 bases at V and 1 base at J, with 11 bases between. The germline V gene has CDR1 LNHNV and CDR2 YYDKDF (reference sequence). This CDR3 comprises 14 residues. The CDR3 protein is CATTLGTSGNTIYF. The CDR3 DNA is TGTGCCACCACGTTAGGGACTTCTGGAAACACCATATATTTT.

This chain joins TRBV5-1 and TRBJ1-6; the D is unclear. This CDR3 is built from 14 residues. V was cut by 2 bases and J by 4 bases, with 7 bases left in between. CDR1 is SGHRS, CDR2 YFSETQ, per germline. The CDR3 reads CASSFNSYNSPLHF. The CDR3, as DNA: TGCGCCAGCAGCTTCAACAGTTATAATTCACCCCTCCACTTT.